This record looks at one T cell receptor beta chain sequence and its context. Its specificity is not known. The PCR employed 60 Vbeta primers together with 13 Jbeta primers. In the study's own analysis: Later, an analysis found 75 million to 100 million unique TCR beta chains, and about 10 million of these were shared. Using immunoSEQ multiplex PCR, the repertoire was profiled, and TCRdb retains in-frame clones only, with some absent. V and J calls and clone size come straight from that table; D and trimming were deduced from the DNA. The repertoire holds 180,000 or so clones, with 75% as singletons. The length of the CDR3 is 15 residues. With 4 bases clipped from V and 6 bases from J, the junction kept 12 bases outside the gene matches. The germline V gene has CDR1 SQVTM and CDR2 ANQGSEA. These data belong to a study of cytomegalovirus exposure and HLA in healthy donors. Study conclusions and caveats: In a later analysis, a missense DCLRE1C variant was linked to TCR beta V- and J-gene trimming. Three of the chains that were CMV-associated were confirmed in vitro to be specific for CMV antigens. In a later analysis, TCR association rates varied by HLA locus: DRB1 most, HLA-C fewest.

This chain links TRBV29-1 with TRBJ2-1, with 7 bases aligning to TRBD2. Sequences were obtained from PBMCs. The clonotype comes from a middle-aged woman in good health and CMV-seropositive. CDR3 region: CSVGRVGGSGNEQFF. The CDR3 DNA sequence: TGCAGCGTTGGCCGTGTGGGCGGGAGCGGCAATGAGCAGTTCTTC.